The present entry profiles one T cell receptor (beta chain) with its context. The antigen remains undetermined. CDR1 and CDR2 (germline): GTSNPN, SVGIG (reference sequence). V lost 3 bases to trimming and J lost 3 bases; unmatched junction nucleotides: 9. The CDR3 contains 17 residues. The source of the sample is a study of breast tumors, draining lymph nodes, adjacent tissues. Whole-study findings and limits: Luminal-like breast cancer showed significantly greater tumor-nontumor repertoire similarity than basal-like breast cancer did. Compared with lymph nodes, tumors were less diverse; compared with nontumor tissue, more. Tumor T cell lymph node origin was a supported hypothesis, not proven. Most tumor T cells seemingly derive from lymph node, then expand in tumor.

Breast cancer patients provided tissue from their axillary draining lymph nodes. TCRdb processed the multiplex PCR reads anew with MiXCR; each CDR3 protein has one entry. The sample comprises about 200,000 distinct CDR3 sequences, roughly 31% of which are singletons, and about 4.5% rests with the top ten. The sequenced sample was axillary lymph node tissue. This TCR was sampled from a female donor with breast cancer. Some clones in this sample may be carry-over from other donors' samples. The J gene is TRBJ2-1, the V gene TRBV30; 12 bases fit TRBD2. This CDR3 is CAWSQYPTSGSYNEQFF. CDR3 DNA sequence: TGTGCCTGGAGCCAGTACCCGACTAGCGGGAGCTACAATGAGCAGTTCTTC.